This TCR beta chain derives from a study of blood T cell repertoires in COVID-19. Looking at the study overall: Samples of COVID-19 (acute and convalescent) were obtained from the United States, Italy and Spain.

Study processing details: Amplification of reference gene primers provided the estimated nucleated cell counts. The protocol was immunoSEQ multiplex PCR, while the TCRdb copy is restricted to in-frame clones and leaves out a portion. The DNA was the basis for D and trimming; V, J and clone size are from that table. The profile shows about 150,000 clones, around 86% of them singletons. Germline V gene lookup returns CDR1 MNHEY and CDR2 SVGAGI. The V end lost 7 bases, the J end lost 8 bases, and 14 bases lay between the germline ends. The CDR3 runs 12 residues. Sequencing was carried out using peripheral blood. The chain carries TRBV6-5 and TRBJ1-2; a possible D gene is TRBD1 (5 bases). The clonotype comes from a middle-aged man who had recovered from COVID-19. For the CDR3, the DNA is TGTGCCAGCAATTCCGTAGGGGAAGGCTACACCTTC. Amino acid sequence: CASNSVGEGYTF.